Sequencing of this T cell receptor (beta chain) was carried out in a study of T-cell memory formation after mild COVID-19. Study-level points and caveats: Of the contracting clones, CD4+ ones lay mainly in CM and EM, and CD8+ ones in EMRA.

The germline gives CDR1 LGHNA, CDR2 YNFKEQ. The CDR3 runs to 17 residues. Using constant-segment primers, 5'RACE produced TCR alpha and TCR beta cDNA libraries carrying sample barcodes and UMIs. TCRdb re-called the 5' RACE reads with MiXCR, one entry per CDR3 protein. The sample has about 400,000 distinct CDR3 sequences, roughly 26% seen once. The sample holds a few counts of this clonotype. The antigen is undetermined. Germline and junction disagree at one end, which may indicate a read error. The clonotype originates from an adult woman who had mild COVID-19 (a few samples of this study predate the infection). Cell type and time point are not known. This rearrangement joins TRBV4-2 to TRBJ2-1, with 14 bases fitting TRBD2. The sample consisted of PBMCs or a T cell subset sorted from them (not recorded which). The DNA of the CDR3 is TGTGCCAGCAGCCAAGATGGGGGGACTAGCGGGAGAACTGAGCCGTTCTTC. Its translation is CASSQDGGTSGRTEPFF.